This T cell receptor beta chain was observed in a study of response to subunit inactivated influenza vaccine. General study findings and limits: Authors suggested each seasonal influenza vaccination recruits few new T cells.

Of note for this clonotype: What it recognizes is unknown.

Unmatched junction bases numbered 5, after V lost 1 base and J lost 3 bases. Germline V gene data show CDR1 as LGHNA and CDR2 as YNFKEQ. The CDR3 has 16 residues. MiXCR, applied by TCRdb to the RT-PCR reads, yields one record per CDR3 protein. This repertoire shows roughly 520,000 distinct CDR3 sequences, approximately 24% found once; its top ten account for about 1.9%. The source material was CD4+ T cells sorted from PBMCs, sampled about 5 days after vaccination. The origin of this receptor is a man in his forties or fifties who received an inactivated influenza vaccine. The chain employs TRBV4-2 and TRBJ2-3; 9 bases align to TRBD2. This CDR3 reads CASSQVGSGGTDTQYF. CDR3 nucleotide sequence: TGTGCCAGCAGCCAAGTGGGTAGCGGGGGTACAGATACGCAGTATTTT.